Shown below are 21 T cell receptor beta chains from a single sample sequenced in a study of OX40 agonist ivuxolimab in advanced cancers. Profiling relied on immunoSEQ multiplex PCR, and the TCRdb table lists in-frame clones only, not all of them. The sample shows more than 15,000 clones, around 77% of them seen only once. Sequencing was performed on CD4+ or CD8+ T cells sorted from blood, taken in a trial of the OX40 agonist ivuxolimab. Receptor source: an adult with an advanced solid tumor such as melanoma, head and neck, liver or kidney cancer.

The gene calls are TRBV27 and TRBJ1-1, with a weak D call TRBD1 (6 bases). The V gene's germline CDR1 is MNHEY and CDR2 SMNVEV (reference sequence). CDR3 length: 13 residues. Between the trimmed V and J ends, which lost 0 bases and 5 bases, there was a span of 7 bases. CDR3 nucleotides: TGTGCCAGCAGTTTATCGCAGGGGACTGAAGCTTTCTTT. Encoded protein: CASSLSQGTEAFF.

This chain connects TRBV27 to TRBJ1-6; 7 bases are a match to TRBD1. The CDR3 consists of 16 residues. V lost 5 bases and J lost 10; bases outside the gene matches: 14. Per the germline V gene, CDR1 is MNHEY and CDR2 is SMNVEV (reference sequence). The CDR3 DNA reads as TGTGCCAGCAGTATACGGGGACAGTTCGTTGGCTCACCCCTCCACTTT. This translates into CASSIRGQFVGSPLHF.

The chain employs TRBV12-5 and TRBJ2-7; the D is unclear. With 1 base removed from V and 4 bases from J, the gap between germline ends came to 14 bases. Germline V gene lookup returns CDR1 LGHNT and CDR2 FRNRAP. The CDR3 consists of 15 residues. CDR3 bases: TGTGCTAGTGGTTTGGGGACGGGCCTGGGGTACGAGCAGTACTTC. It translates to CASGLGTGLGYEQYF.

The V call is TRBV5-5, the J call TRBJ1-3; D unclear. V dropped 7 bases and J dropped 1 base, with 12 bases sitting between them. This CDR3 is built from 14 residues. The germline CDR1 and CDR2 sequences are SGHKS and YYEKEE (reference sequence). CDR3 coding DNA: TGTGCCAGCGAGTCGAGAAGTTCTGGAAACACCATATATTTT. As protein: CASESRSSGNTIYF.

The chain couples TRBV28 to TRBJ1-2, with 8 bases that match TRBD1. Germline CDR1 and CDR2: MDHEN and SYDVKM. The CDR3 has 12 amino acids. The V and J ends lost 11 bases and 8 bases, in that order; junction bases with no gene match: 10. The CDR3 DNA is TGTGCCGCCAGGGGGCGGTCGGCAGGCTACACCTTC. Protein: CAARGRSAGYTF.

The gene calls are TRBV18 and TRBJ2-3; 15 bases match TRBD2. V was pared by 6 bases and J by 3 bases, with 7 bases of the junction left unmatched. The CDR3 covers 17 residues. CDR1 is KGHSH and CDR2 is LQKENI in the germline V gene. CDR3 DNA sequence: TGTGCCAGCTCCCCGGGACTAGCGGGGGGACTTACAGATACGCAGTATTTT. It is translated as CASSPGLAGGLTDTQYF.

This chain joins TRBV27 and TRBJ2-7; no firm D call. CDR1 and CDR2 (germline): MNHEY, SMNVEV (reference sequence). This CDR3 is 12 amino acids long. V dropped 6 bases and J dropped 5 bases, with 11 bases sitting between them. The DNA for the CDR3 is TGTGCCAGCAGGACACGGTTAAACGAGCAGTACTTC. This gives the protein CASRTRLNEQYF.

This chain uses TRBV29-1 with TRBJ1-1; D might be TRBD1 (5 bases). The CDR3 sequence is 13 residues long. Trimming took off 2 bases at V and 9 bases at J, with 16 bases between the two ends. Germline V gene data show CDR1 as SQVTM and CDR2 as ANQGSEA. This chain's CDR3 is CSVEKGQAEQAFF. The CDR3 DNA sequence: TGCAGCGTTGAAAAGGGGCAGGCGGAACAAGCTTTCTTT.

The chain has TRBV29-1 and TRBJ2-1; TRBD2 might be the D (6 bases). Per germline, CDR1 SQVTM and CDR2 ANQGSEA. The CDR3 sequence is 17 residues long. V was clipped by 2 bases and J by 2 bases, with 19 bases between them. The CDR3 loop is CSVETPLGGMTYNEQFF. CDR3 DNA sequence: TGCAGCGTTGAAACCCCACTCGGAGGGATGACCTACAATGAGCAGTTCTTC.

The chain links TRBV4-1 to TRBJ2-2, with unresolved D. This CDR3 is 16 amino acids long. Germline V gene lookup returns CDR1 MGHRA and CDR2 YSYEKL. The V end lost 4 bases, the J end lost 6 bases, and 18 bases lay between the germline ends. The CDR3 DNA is TGCGCCAGCAGCCGACAAACCGGGCCAACAGCCGGGGAGCTGTTTTTT. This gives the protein CASSRQTGPTAGELFF.

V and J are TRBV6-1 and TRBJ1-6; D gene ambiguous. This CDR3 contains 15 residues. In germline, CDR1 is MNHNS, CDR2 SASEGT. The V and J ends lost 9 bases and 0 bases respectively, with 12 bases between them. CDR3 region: CASGIYSSYNSPLHF. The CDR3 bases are TGTGCCAGTGGGATCTATAGCTCCTATAATTCACCCCTCCACTTT.

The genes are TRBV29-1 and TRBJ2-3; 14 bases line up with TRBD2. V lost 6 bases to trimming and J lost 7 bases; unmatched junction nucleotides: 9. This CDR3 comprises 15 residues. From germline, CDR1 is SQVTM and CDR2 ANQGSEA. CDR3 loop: CSVPWTSGRRNTQYF. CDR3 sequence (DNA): TGCAGCGTGCCCTGGACTAGCGGGAGGCGGAATACGCAGTATTTT.

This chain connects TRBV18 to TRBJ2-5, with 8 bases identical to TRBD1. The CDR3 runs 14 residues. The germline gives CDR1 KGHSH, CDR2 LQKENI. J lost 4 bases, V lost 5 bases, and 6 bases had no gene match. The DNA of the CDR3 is TGTGCCAGCTCAGGGATCGGACAGGGAGAGACCCAGTACTTC. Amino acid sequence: CASSGIGQGETQYF.

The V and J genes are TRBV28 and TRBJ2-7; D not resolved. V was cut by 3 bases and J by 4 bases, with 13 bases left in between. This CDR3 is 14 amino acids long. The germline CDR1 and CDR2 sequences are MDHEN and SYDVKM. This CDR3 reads CASSFLGLGYEQYF. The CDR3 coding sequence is TGTGCCAGCAGTTTTTTGGGCCTCGGGTACGAGCAGTACTTC. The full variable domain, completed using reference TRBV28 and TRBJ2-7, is DVKVTQSSRYLVKRTGEKVFLECVQDMDHENMFWYRQDPGLGLRLIYFSYDVKMKEKGDIPEGYSVSREKKERFSLILESASTNQTSMYLCASSFLGLGYEQYFGPGTRLTVT.

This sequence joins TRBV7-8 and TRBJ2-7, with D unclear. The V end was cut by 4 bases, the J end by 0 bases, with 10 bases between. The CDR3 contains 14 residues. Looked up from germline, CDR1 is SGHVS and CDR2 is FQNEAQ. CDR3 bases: TGTGCCAGCAGCTATGCTAGAAACTCCTACGAGCAGTACTTC. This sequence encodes CASSYARNSYEQYF. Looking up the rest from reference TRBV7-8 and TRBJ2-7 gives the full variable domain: GAGVSQSPRYKVAKRGQDVALRCDPISGHVSLFWYQQALGQGPEFLTYFQNEAQLDKSGLPSDRFFAERPEGSVSTLKIQRTQQEDSAVYLCASSYARNSYEQYFGPGTRLTVT.

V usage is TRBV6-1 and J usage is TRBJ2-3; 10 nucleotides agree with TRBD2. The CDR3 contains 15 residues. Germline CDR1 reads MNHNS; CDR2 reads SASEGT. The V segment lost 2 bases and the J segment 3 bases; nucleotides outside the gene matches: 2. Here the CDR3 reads CASSESAGGTDTQYF. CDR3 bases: TGTGCCAGCAGTGAATCAGCGGGGGGGACAGATACGCAGTATTTT.

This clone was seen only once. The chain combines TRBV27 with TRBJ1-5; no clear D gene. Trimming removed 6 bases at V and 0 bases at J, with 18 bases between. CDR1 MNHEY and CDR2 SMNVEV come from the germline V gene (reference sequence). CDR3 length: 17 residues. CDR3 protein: CASSRLQDNYSNQPQHF. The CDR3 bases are TGTGCCAGCAGCCGTCTTCAGGATAACTATAGCAATCAGCCCCAGCATTTT.

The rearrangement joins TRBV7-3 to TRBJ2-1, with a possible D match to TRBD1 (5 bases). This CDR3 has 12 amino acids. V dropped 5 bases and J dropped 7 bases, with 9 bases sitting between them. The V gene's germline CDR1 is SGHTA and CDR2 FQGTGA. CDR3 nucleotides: TGTGCCAGCAGCGTCCAGGGTAATGAGCAGTTCTTC. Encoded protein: CASSVQGNEQFF.

CDR3 nucleotide sequence: TGTGCCTGCCAGGGTGGCGATGGCTACACCTTC. Protein sequence: CACQGGDGYTF. The rearrangement joins TRBV30 to TRBJ1-2, with D maybe TRBD1 (5 bases). The CDR3 contains 11 residues. The V end was cut by 6 bases, the J end by 6 bases, with 11 bases between. CDR1 and CDR2 (germline): GTSNPN, SVGIG (reference sequence).

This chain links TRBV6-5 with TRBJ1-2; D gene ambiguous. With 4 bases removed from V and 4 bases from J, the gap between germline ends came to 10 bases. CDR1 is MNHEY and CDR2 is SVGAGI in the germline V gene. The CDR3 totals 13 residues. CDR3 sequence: CASSLGRLYGYTF. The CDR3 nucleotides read TGTGCCAGCAGTTTGGGCAGACTCTATGGCTACACCTTC.

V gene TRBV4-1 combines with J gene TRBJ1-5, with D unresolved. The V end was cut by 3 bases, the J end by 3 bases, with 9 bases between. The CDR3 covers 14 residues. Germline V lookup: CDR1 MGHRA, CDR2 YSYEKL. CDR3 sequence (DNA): TGCGCCAGCAGCCACCGTGTAGACAATCAGCCCCAGCATTTT. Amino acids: CASSHRVDNQPQHF.